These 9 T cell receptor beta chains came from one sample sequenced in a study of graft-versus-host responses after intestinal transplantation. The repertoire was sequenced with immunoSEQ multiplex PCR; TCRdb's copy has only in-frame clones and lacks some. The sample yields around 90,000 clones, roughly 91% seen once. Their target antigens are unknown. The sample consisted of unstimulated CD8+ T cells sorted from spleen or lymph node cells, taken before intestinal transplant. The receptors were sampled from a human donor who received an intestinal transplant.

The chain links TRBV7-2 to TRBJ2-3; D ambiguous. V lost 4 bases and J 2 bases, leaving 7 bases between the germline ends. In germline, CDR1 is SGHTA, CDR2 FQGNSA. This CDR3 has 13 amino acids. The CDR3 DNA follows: TGTGCCAGCAGCTCTGTTTTCACAGATACGCAGTATTTT. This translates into CASSSVFTDTQYF.

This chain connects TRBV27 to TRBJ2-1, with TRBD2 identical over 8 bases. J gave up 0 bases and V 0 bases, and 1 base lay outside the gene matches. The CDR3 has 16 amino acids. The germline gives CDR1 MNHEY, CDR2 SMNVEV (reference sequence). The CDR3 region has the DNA TGTGCCAGCAGTTTATCGAGCGGGAGCTCCTACAATGAGCAGTTCTTC. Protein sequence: CASSLSSGSSYNEQFF.

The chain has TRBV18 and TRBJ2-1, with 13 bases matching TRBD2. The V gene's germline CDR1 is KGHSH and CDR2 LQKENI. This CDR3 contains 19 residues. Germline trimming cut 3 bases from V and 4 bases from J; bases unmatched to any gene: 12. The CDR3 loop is CASSPRPTSGGALYNEQFF. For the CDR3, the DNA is TGTGCCAGCTCACCTCGCCCTACTAGCGGGGGGGCTCTTTACAATGAGCAGTTCTTC.

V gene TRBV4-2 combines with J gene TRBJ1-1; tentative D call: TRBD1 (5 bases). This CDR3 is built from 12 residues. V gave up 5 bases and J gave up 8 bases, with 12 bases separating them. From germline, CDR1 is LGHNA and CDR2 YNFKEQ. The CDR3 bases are TGTGCCAGCAGCTGGGGGGGTTTGGAAGCTTTCTTT. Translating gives CASSWGGLEAFF.

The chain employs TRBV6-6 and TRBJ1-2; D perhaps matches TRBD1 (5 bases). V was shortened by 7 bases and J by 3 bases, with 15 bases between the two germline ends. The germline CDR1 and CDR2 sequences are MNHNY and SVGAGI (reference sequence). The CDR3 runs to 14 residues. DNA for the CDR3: TGTGCCAGCACCCAAGGTGGGGCGTACTATGGCTACACCTTC. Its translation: CASTQGGAYYGYTF.

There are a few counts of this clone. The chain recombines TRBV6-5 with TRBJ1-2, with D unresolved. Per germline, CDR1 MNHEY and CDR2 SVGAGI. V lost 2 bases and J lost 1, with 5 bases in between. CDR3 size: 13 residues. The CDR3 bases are TGTGCCAGCAGTTACGTCAGTAACTATGGCTACACCTTC. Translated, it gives CASSYVSNYGYTF.

CDR3 nucleotide sequence: TGCGCCAGCAGCCCTGAGACAGGCTACGAGCAGTACTTC. This gives the protein CASSPETGYEQYF. This chain links TRBV4-1 with TRBJ2-7, with D perhaps matching TRBD1 (6 bases). V dropped 4 bases and J dropped 3 bases, with 10 bases sitting between them. CDR1 MGHRA and CDR2 YSYEKL come from the germline V gene. This CDR3 comprises 13 residues.

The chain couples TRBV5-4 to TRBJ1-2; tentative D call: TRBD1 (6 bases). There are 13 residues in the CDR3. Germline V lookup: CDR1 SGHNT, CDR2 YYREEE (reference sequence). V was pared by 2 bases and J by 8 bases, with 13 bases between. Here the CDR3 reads CASSFPSGDGYTF. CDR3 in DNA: TGTGCCAGCAGCTTCCCGTCAGGGGACGGCTACACCTTC.

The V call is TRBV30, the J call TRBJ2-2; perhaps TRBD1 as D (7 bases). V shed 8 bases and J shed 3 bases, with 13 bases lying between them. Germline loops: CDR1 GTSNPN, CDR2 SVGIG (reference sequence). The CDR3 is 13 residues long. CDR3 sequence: CAEDREDTGELFF. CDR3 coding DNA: TGTGCCGAAGACAGGGAGGACACCGGGGAGCTGTTTTTT. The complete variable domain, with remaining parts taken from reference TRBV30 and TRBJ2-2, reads SQTIHQWPATLVQPVGSPLSLECTVEGTSNPNLYWYRQAAGRGLQLLFYSVGIGQISSEVPQNLSASRPQDRQFILSSKKLLLSDSGFYLCAEDREDTGELFFGEGSRLTVL.